The clone carrying this T cell receptor beta chain has a count of ten or more. Its antigen is unidentified. The sample comes from a study of neurological immune-mediated disorders. Via MiXCR, TCRdb re-called the 5' RACE reads, giving one row per CDR3 protein. There are tens of thousands of distinct CDR3 sequences in the sample; approximately 3.8% occur only once, and around 1.5% lies in the top ten. The junction had 16 bases not matched to a gene; V was cut back by 5 bases and J by 4 bases. The CDR3 is 19 residues long. The germline V gene has CDR1 MNHEY and CDR2 SMNVEV (reference sequence). Study-wide findings and caveats: TCR clonal expansion peaked in HTLV-1-associated myelopathy patients and was lowest in multiple sclerosis patients. Because no CDR3 amino acid sequences were shared across subjects by expanded clones, private repertoires were suggested in all groups.

This receptor was identified in a man under 40 with multiple sclerosis. Specimen: PBMCs. The chain links TRBV27 to TRBJ2-1, with 11 bases fitting TRBD2. The CDR3 sequence: CASSPDRSLAGGSYNEQFF. The CDR3 region has the DNA TGTGCCAGCAGTCCCGACCGTAGCTTAGCGGGAGGGTCTTACAATGAGCAGTTCTTC.